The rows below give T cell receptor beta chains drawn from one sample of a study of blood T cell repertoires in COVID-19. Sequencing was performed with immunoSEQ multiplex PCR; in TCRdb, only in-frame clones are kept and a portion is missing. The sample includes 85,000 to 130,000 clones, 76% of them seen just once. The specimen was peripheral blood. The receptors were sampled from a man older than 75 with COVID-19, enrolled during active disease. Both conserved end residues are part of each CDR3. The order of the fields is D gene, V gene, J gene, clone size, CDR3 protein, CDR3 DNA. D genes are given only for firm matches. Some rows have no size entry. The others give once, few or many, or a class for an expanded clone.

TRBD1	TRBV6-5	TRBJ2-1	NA	CASSTTGGSYNEQFF	TGTGCCAGCAGCACGACAGGGGGCTCCTACAATGAGCAGTTCTTC
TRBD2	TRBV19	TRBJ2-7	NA	CASSRAGGIGDEQYF	TGTGCCAGTAGTAGAGCGGGAGGGATCGGAGACGAGCAGTACTTC
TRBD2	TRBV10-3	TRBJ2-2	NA	CAITQGLAGSTGELFF	TGTGCCATCACCCAAGGACTAGCGGGAAGCACCGGGGAGCTGTTTTTT
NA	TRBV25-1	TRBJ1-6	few	CASQTLRTADSPLHF	TGTGCCAGCCAAACTCTCAGGACAGCGGATTCACCCCTCCACTTT
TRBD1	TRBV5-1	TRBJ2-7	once	CASSLTGDEQYF	TGCGCCAGCAGCTTGACAGGGGACGAGCAGTACTTC
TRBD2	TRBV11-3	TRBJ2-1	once	CASSLGWASGGSSYNEQFF	TGTGCCAGCAGCTTAGGATGGGCTAGCGGGGGTAGCTCCTACAATGAGCAGTTCTTC
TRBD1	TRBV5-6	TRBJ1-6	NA	CASSLFDRAKFSNSPLHF	TGTGCCAGCAGCTTGTTCGACAGGGCAAAATTTAGTAATTCACCCCTCCACTTT
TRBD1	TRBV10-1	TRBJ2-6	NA	CASSESKKGQGNSGANVLTF	TGCGCCAGCAGTGAGTCGAAAAAGGGACAGGGGAACTCTGGGGCCAACGTCCTGACTTTC
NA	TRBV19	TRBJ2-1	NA	CASSKSGVTGNEQFF	TGTGCCAGTAGTAAGTCAGGGGTAACTGGGAATGAGCAGTTCTTC
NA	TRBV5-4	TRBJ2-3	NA	CASSLDQKSVDTQYF	TGTGCCAGCAGCTTGGACCAGAAAAGCGTAGATACGCAGTATTTT
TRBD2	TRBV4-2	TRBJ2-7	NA	CASSQDLAEAYEQYF	TGTGCCAGCAGCCAAGATCTAGCGGAGGCCTACGAGCAGTACTTC
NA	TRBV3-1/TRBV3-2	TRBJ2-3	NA	CASSRRWVQATDTQYF	TGTGCCAGCAGCCGCCGTTGGGTCCAGGCCACAGATACGCAGTATTTT
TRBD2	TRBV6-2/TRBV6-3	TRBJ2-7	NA	CASSSGIPGLGYEQYF	TGTGCCAGCAGTTCGGGCATACCGGGACTAGGTTACGAGCAGTACTTC
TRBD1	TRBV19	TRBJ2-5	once	CASSIAVGRGRLETQYF	TGTGCCAGTAGTATCGCCGTGGGCAGGGGGCGATTGGAGACCCAGTACTTC
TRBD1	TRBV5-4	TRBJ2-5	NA	CASSLSTGIQETQYF	TGTGCCAGCAGTTTATCGACAGGGATACAAGAGACCCAGTACTTC
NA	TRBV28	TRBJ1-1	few	CASIGVYTEAFF	TGTGCCAGCATAGGGGTTTACACTGAAGCTTTCTTT
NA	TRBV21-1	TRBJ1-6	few	CASSKARGQGRSSYNSPLHF	TGTGCCAGCAGCAAAGCGAGGGGACAGGGCCGGAGCTCCTATAATTCACCCCTCCACTTT
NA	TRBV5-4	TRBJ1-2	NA	CASSPTGQRDGYTF	TGTGCCAGCAGCCCGACAGGTCAAAGGGATGGCTACACCTTC
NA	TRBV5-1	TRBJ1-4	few	CASTLTGEKLFF	TGCGCCAGCACTCTAACAGGGGAAAAACTGTTTTTT
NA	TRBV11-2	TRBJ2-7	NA	CASSLVTGREQYF	TGTGCCAGCAGCTTGGTTACAGGGAGAGAGCAGTACTTC
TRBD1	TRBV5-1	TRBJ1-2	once	CASSSGTGGLGYTF	TGCGCCAGCAGCTCCGGGACAGGGGGCTTGGGCTACACCTTC
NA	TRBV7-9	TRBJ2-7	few	CASSLWDTGGEYEQYF	TGTGCCAGCAGCTTATGGGACACAGGTGGTGAATACGAGCAGTACTTC
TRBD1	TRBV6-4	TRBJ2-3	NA	CASSRGQGENTQYF	TGTGCCAGCAGTCGGGGACAGGGGGAAAATACGCAGTATTTT
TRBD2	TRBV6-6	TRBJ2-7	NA	CASSRLAGGEQYF	TGTGCCAGCAGTAGACTAGCGGGAGGGGAGCAGTACTTC